What follows are 8 T cell receptor beta chains derived from one specimen sequenced in a study of blood T cell repertoires in COVID-19 (TCRdb year 2020). Preparation of the library involved the immunoSEQ multiplex PCR assay. TCRdb re-hosts the immuneACCESS table, in-frame sequences only. Its copies lack some clones; in the studies checked, an unresolved V gene accounts for under half of them, and the cause for the rest is not known. This sample has roughly 150,000 clones in its table, and roughly 84% of those were observed once. The ten top clones hold roughly a tenth of the sample. Sequencing was carried out using peripheral blood. These receptor sequences come from a woman older than 75 with active or convalescent COVID-19.

This clone was detected only a few times. As DNA, the CDR3 is TGTGCCAGCAGTCCACACCGGGCGGGAGGTCCGGAGACCCAGTACTTC. This sequence encodes CASSPHRAGGPETQYF. The J gene is TRBJ2-5, the V gene TRBV28; 8 nucleotides match TRBD2. The CDR3 sequence is 16 residues long. Germline assignment: CDR1 MDHEN and CDR2 SYDVKM. V gave up 5 bases and J gave up 5 bases; unmatched junction bases: 13.

V is TRBV3-1 (or the pseudogene TRBV3-2) and J is TRBJ2-5, with TRBD1 matching 7 bases. This CDR3 is 14 amino acids long. The trim removed 8 bases at V and 5 bases at J, leaving 11 bases unmatched. Germline CDR1 LGHDT, CDR2 YNNKEL (reference sequence). The CDR3 DNA is TGTGCCAGCCGAGGGACAGCCTCAGCGGAGACCCAGTACTTC. Translation: CASRGTASAETQYF.

The chain couples TRBV5-6 to TRBJ2-7; 7 nucleotides agree with TRBD1. Germline lookup yields CDR1 SGHDT and CDR2 YYEEEE. The CDR3 has 15 amino acids. V trimming: 0 bases; J trimming: 2 bases; junction bases outside the gene matches: 5. CDR3 loop: CASSLVQGITYEQYF. The CDR3 region has the DNA TGTGCCAGCAGCTTGGTACAGGGGATAACCTACGAGCAGTACTTC. The variable domain in full, completed from reference TRBV5-6 and TRBJ2-7, reads DAGVTQSPTHLIKTRGQQVTLRCSPKSGHDTVSWYQQALGQGPQFIFQYYEEEERQRGNFPDRFSGHQFPNYSSELNVNALLLGDSALYLCASSLVQGITYEQYFGPGTRLTVT.

This clone showed up just a few times. The chain combines TRBV7-6 with TRBJ1-5; 10 bases map to TRBD1. The trim removed 3 bases at V and 7 bases at J, leaving 0 bases unmatched. The CDR3 has 13 residues. Germline CDR1 reads SGHVS; CDR2 reads FNYEAQ. The CDR3 here is CASSLGQGQPQHF. The CDR3 DNA is TGTGCCAGCAGCTTGGGACAGGGGCAGCCCCAGCATTTT.

This rearrangement joins TRBV3-1 (or the pseudogene TRBV3-2) to TRBJ2-3; D is undetermined. V was pared by 4 bases and J by 1 base, with 6 bases between. CDR1 LGHDT and CDR2 YNNKEL come from the germline V gene (reference sequence). The CDR3 covers 13 residues. CDR3 sequence (DNA): TGTGCCAGCAGCCCCCCTGGCACAGATACGCAGTATTTT. Translating it yields CASSPPGTDTQYF.

The CDR3 sequence: CATSRRQGVYTEAFF. DNA of the CDR3: TGTGCCACCAGCAGGAGACAGGGAGTTTACACTGAAGCTTTCTTT. The chain links TRBV15 to TRBJ1-1; 7 nucleotides align to TRBD1. CDR1 and CDR2 (germline): LNHNV, YYDKDF (reference sequence). This CDR3 comprises 15 residues. V shed 3 bases and J 3 bases; nucleotides not matched to a gene: 7.

This chain links TRBV20-1 with TRBJ2-1, with D maybe TRBD2 (5 bases). Trimming shortened V by 3 bases and J by 4 bases, and 10 bases separated the two germline ends. The CDR3 is 13 residues long. Germline loops: CDR1 DFQATT, CDR2 SNEGSKA (reference sequence). In DNA, the CDR3 is TGCAGTGCTAGTAGCGACCCGTACAATGAGCAGTTCTTC. It yields the protein CSASSDPYNEQFF.

The chain uses TRBV5-1 and TRBJ1-2, with unresolved D. Germline V CDR1 and CDR2: SGHRS, YFSETQ. Deletions cut 1 base from V and 6 bases from J, with 10 bases between. The CDR3 covers 13 residues. The CDR3 DNA sequence: TGCGCCAGCAGCTTGCCGGGGTTTCATGGCTACACCTTC. Translation: CASSLPGFHGYTF.